This is a list of T cell receptor beta chains from one sample in a study of blood T cell repertoires in COVID-19. Using immunoSEQ multiplex PCR, the repertoire was profiled, and TCRdb retains in-frame clones only, with some absent. The repertoire has about 55,000 clones, 88% of them found once; the top ten carry 8.5%. Source material: peripheral blood. These receptors were collected from a man in his sixties with active COVID-19. Each CDR3 is given with its conserved first and last residue. The order of the fields is D gene, V gene, J gene, clone size, CDR3 protein, CDR3 DNA. The D gene is left open where the match is weak. Clone size appears in some rows only: once, few, many, or a class for an expanded clone.

D: -; V: TRBV7-3; J: TRBJ2-2; size: -; CDR3: CASSPRDSNMNTGELFF; DNA: TGTGCCAGCAGCCCCCGGGACTCAAACATGAACACCGGGGAGCTGTTTTTT
D: -; V: TRBV5-1; J: TRBJ1-2; size: -; CDR3: CASRAGYGYTF; DNA: TGCGCCAGCAGGGCAGGCTATGGCTACACCTTC
D: -; V: TRBV28; J: TRBJ2-6; size: -; CDR3: CASSLLSGAGANVLTF; DNA: TGTGCCAGCAGTTTATTATCAGGGGCTGGGGCCAACGTCCTGACTTTC
D: -; V: TRBV4-2; J: TRBJ2-1; size: few; CDR3: CASSLLFGGSSDNEQFF; DNA: TGTGCCAGCAGCCTACTGTTCGGGGGTAGCAGCGACAATGAGCAGTTCTTC
D: TRBD2; V: TRBV19; J: TRBJ2-1; size: -; CDR3: CASSIDRAGGNEQFF; DNA: TGTGCCAGTAGTATAGATCGTGCGGGAGGCAATGAGCAGTTCTTC
D: TRBD2; V: TRBV2; J: TRBJ2-7; size: -; CDR3: CASSRSPSTSGRSEQYF; DNA: TGTGCCAGCAGTCGCTCCCCCTCGACTAGCGGGAGGTCCGAGCAGTACTTC
D: TRBD2; V: TRBV19; J: TRBJ2-7; size: -; CDR3: CASSISSGNSLEQYF; DNA: TGTGCCAGTAGTATTTCTAGCGGGAATTCCCTCGAGCAGTACTTC
D: TRBD1; V: TRBV7-9; J: TRBJ2-5; size: -; CDR3: CASSDRGFETQYF; DNA: TGTGCCAGCAGTGACAGGGGGTTTGAGACCCAGTACTTC
D: -; V: TRBV6-5; J: TRBJ2-5; size: few; CDR3: CASSYGQAQTQYF; DNA: TGTGCCAGCAGTTACGGTCAGGCCCAGACCCAGTACTTC
D: -; V: TRBV19; J: TRBJ2-2; size: -; CDR3: CASTSPGLLNTGELFF; DNA: TGTGCCAGTACCTCCCCGGGACTCTTGAACACCGGGGAGCTGTTTTTT
D: -; V: TRBV19; J: TRBJ2-1; size: -; CDR3: CASRGSGNEQFF; DNA: TGTGCCAGTAGGGGTAGCGGTAATGAGCAGTTCTTC
D: -; V: TRBV6-5; J: TRBJ1-1; size: -; CDR3: CASSYTGTLSTEAFF; DNA: TGTGCCAGCAGTTATACAGGAACCCTGAGCACTGAAGCTTTCTTT
D: TRBD1; V: TRBV7-2; J: TRBJ2-7; size: -; CDR3: CASSFVRGRIPYEQYF; DNA: TGTGCCAGCAGCTTTGTCAGGGGGCGCATCCCCTACGAGCAGTACTTC
D: -; V: TRBV6-5; J: TRBJ2-3; size: -; CDR3: CASSYESPGSTDTQYF; DNA: TGTGCCAGCAGTTACGAGTCTCCCGGTAGCACAGATACGCAGTATTTT
D: -; V: TRBV3-1/TRBV3-2; J: TRBJ2-3; size: -; CDR3: CASSHFPTTDTQYF; DNA: TGTGCCAGCAGCCATTTCCCAACTACAGATACGCAGTATTTT
D: TRBD2; V: TRBV18; J: TRBJ2-1; size: -; CDR3: CASSPERDGLAAYNEQFF; DNA: TGTGCCAGCTCACCCGAAAGGGATGGACTAGCGGCGTACAATGAGCAGTTCTTC
D: TRBD2; V: TRBV7-8; J: TRBJ2-1; size: -; CDR3: CASSRGLAGGPDEQFF; DNA: TGTGCCAGCAGCAGAGGACTAGCGGGAGGGCCGGATGAGCAGTTCTTC
D: TRBD2; V: TRBV7-3; J: TRBJ2-1; size: -; CDR3: CASSLIAGGPGEQFF; DNA: TGTGCCAGCAGCCTTATAGCGGGAGGGCCCGGTGAGCAGTTCTTC
D: -; V: TRBV9; J: TRBJ2-7; size: -; CDR3: CASSVGGLPTYEQYF; DNA: TGTGCCAGCAGCGTAGGGGGCCTTCCTACCTACGAGCAGTACTTC
D: TRBD2; V: TRBV5-1; J: TRBJ2-7; size: -; CDR3: CASSLVPPFSGVNEQYF; DNA: TGCGCCAGCAGCTTGGTTCCACCTTTTAGCGGGGTCAACGAGCAGTACTTC
D: -; V: TRBV21-1; J: TRBJ1-2; size: -; CDR3: CASSKNPVSNYGYTF; DNA: TGTGCCAGCAGCAAAAACCCGGTCTCTAACTATGGCTACACCTTC
D: TRBD1; V: TRBV3-1/TRBV3-2; J: TRBJ2-6; size: -; CDR3: CASSQIGQGFSGANVLTF; DNA: TGTGCCAGCAGCCAAATTGGACAGGGGTTCTCTGGGGCCAACGTCCTGACTTTC
D: TRBD1; V: TRBV19; J: TRBJ2-1; size: -; CDR3: CASSAPDRGNEQFF; DNA: TGTGCCAGTAGTGCCCCGGACAGGGGCAATGAGCAGTTCTTC